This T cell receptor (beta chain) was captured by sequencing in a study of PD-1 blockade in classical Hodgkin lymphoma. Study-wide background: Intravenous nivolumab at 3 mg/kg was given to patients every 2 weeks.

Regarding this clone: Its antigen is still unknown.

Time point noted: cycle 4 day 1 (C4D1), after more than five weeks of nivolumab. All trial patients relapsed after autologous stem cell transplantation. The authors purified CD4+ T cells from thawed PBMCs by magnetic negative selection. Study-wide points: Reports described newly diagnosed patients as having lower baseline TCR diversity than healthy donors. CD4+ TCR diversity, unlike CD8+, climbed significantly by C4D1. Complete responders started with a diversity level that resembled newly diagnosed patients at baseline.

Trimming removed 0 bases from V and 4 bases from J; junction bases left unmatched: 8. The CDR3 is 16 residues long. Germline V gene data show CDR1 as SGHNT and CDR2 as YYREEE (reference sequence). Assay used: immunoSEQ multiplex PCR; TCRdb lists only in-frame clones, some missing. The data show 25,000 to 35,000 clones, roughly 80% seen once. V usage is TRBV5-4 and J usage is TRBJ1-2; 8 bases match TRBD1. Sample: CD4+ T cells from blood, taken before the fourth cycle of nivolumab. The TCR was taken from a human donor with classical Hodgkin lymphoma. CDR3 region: CASSLGVTGVAYGYTF. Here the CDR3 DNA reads TGTGCCAGCAGCTTGGGGGTGACAGGGGTGGCCTATGGCTACACCTTC.